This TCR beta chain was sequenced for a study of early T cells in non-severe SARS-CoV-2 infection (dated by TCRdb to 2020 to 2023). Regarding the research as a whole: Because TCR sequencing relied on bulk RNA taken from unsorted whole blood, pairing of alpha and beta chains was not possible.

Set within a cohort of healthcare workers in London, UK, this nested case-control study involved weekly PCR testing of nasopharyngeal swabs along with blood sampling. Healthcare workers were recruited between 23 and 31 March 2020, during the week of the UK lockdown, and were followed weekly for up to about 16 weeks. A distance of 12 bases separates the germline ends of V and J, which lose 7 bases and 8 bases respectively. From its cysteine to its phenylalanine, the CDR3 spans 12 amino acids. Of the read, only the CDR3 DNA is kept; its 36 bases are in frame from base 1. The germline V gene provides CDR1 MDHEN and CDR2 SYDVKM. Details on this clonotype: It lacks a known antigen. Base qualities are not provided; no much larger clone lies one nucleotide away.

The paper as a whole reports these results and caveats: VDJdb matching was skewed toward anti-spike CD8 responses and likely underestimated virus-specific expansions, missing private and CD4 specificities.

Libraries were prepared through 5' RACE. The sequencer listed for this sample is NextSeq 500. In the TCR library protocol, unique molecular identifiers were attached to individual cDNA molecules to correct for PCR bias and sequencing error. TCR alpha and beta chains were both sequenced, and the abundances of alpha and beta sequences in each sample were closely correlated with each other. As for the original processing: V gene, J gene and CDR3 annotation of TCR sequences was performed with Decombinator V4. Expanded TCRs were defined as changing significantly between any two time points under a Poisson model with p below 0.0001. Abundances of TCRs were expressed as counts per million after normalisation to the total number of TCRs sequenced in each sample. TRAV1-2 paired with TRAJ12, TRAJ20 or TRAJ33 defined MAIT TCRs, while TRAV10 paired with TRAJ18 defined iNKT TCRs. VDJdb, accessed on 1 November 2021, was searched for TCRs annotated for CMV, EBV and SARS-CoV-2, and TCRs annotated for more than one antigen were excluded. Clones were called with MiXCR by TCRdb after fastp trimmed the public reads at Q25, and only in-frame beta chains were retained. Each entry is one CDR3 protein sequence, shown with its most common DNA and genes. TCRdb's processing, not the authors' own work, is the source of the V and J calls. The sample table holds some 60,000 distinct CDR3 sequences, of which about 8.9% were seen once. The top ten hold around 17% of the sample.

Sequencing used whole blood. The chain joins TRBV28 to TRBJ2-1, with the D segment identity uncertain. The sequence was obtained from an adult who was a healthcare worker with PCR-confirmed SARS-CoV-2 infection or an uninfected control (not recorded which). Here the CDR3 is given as CASTSIHYEQFF. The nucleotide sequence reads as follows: TGTGCCAGCACCTCGATTCACTATGAGCAGTTCTTC.